The 5 T cell receptor beta chains presented below share a single source sample, sequenced in a study of cytomegalovirus exposure and HLA in healthy donors. Researchers ran the PCR with 60 Vbeta and 13 Jbeta primers. The table came from immunoSEQ multiplex PCR; TCRdb's copy has only in-frame clones and leaves some out. The sample lists 160,000 or so clones, about 80% occurring once. Sample: PBMCs. All receptors come from a man aged 18 to 35 in good health and CMV-seropositive.

This chain joins TRBV6-6 and TRBJ1-5; 8 nucleotides agree with TRBD1. This CDR3 is 14 amino acids long. From germline, CDR1 is MNHNY and CDR2 SVGAGI (reference sequence). The V segment lost 7 bases and the J segment 7 bases; nucleotides outside the gene matches: 9. CDR3 region: CASTPDRVIQPQHF. CDR3 coding DNA: TGTGCCAGCACCCCGGACAGGGTGATCCAGCCCCAGCATTTT.

The chain uses TRBV18 and TRBJ1-1; possibly TRBD1 for D (6 bases). With 3 bases removed from V and 5 bases from J, the gap between germline ends came to 19 bases. CDR1 is KGHSH, CDR2 LQKENI, per germline. This CDR3 contains 16 residues. The CDR3, as DNA: TGTGCCAGCTCACCCCAGGGCGGGGGGCTGGGGACTGAAGCTTTCTTT. This translates into CASSPQGGGLGTEAFF.

The rearrangement joins TRBV9 to TRBJ2-3; 9 bases match TRBD1. The CDR3 extends over 16 amino acids. The germline CDR1 and CDR2 sequences are SGDLS and YYNGEE. With 3 bases clipped from V and 4 bases from J, the junction kept 9 bases outside the gene matches. CDR3 in amino acids: CASSDDRDREADTQYF. The CDR3, as DNA: TGTGCCAGCAGCGATGACCGGGACAGGGAGGCAGATACGCAGTATTTT.

A remark on this clone: Other nucleotide sequences from this sample produce the same CDR3. This chain joins TRBV4-3 and TRBJ2-2, with a tentative D call TRBD2 (5 bases). The CDR3 length is 15 residues. V was shortened by 0 bases and J by 5 bases, with 10 bases between the two germline ends. Germline assignment: CDR1 LGHNA and CDR2 YSLEER. The CDR3 here is CASSQDRRGTGELFF. In DNA form, the CDR3 reads TGCGCCAGCAGCCAAGATCGACGGGGAACCGGGGAGCTGTTTTTT.

The chain carries TRBV5-1 and TRBJ2-1; 7 nucleotides match TRBD1. The CDR3 loop spans 17 amino acids. V lost 2 bases, J lost 5 bases, and 13 bases stayed unmatched. Germline loops: CDR1 SGHRS, CDR2 YFSETQ. Here the CDR3 reads CASSLGSLGDRHNEQFF. The CDR3 nucleotides are TGCGCCAGCAGCTTAGGTTCTTTGGGGGACAGACACAATGAGCAGTTCTTC.